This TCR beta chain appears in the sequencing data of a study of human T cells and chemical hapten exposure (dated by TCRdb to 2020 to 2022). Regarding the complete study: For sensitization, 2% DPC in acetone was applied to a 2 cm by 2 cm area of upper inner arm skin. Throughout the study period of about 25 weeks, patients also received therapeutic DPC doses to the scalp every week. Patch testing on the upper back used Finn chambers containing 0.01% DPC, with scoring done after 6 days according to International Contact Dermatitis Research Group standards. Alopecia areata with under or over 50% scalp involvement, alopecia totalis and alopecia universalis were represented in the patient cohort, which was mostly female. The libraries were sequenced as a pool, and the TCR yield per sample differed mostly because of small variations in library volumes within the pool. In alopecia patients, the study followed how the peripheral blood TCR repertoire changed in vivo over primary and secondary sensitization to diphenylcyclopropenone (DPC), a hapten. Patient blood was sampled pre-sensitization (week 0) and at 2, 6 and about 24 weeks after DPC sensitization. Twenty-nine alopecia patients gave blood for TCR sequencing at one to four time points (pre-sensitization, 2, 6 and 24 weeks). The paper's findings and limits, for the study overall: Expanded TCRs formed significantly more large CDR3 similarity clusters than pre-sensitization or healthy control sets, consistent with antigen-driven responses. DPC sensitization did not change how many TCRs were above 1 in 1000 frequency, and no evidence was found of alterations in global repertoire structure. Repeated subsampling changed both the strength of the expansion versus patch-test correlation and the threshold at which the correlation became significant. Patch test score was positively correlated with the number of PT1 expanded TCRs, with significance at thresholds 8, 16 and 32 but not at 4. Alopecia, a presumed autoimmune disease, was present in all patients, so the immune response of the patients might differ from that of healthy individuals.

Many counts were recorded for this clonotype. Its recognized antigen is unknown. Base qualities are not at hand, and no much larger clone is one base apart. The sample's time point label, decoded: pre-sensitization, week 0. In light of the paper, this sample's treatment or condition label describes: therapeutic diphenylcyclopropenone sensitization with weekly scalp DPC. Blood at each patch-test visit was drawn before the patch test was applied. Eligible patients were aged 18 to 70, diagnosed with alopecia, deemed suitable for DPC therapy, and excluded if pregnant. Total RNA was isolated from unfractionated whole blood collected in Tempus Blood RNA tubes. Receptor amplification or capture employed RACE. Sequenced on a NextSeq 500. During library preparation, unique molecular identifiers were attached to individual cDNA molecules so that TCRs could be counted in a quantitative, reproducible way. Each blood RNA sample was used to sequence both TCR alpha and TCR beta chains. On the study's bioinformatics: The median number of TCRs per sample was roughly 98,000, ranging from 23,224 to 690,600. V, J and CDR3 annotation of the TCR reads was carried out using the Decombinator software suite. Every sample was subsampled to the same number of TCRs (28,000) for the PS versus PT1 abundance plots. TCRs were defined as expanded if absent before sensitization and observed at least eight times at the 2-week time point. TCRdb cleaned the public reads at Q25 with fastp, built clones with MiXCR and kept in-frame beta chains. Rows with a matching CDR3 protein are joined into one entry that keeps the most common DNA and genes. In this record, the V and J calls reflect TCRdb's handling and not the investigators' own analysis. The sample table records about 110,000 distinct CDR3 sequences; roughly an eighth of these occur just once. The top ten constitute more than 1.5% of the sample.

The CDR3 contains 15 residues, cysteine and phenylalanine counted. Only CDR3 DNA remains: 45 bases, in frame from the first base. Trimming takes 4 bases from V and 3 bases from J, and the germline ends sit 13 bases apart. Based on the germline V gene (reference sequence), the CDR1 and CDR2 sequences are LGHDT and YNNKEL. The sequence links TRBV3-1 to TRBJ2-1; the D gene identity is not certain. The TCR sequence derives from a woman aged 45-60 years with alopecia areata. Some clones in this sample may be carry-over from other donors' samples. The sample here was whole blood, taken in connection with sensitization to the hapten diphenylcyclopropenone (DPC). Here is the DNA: TGTGCCAGCAGCCCCGGCGAACGAGGCTACAATGAGCAGTTCTTC. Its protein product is CASSPGERGYNEQFF.